Listed here are 25 T cell receptor beta chains from one sample, sequenced in a study of blood T cell repertoires in COVID-19. Clones were sequenced by immunoSEQ multiplex PCR, and TCRdb holds only the in-frame ones, with some missing. This sample carries over 35,000 clones, about three quarters of them seen once, and the ten largest clones take roughly 2%. The specimen was peripheral blood. These receptors all come from a man aged 60 to 75 with active COVID-19.

CDR3: CASSRQKGQGEEKLFF. CDR3 in DNA: TGCGCCAGCAGCCGCCAGAAAGGACAGGGAGAGGAAAAACTGTTTTTT. The genes are TRBV4-3 and TRBJ1-4; the match to TRBD1 covers 8 bases. Germline loops: CDR1 LGHNA, CDR2 YSLEER. This CDR3 has 16 residues. Trimming cost V 4 bases and J 8 bases; bases outside gene matches: 12.

The chain joins TRBV6-2 or TRBV6-3 to TRBJ2-7; D gene unclear. There are 11 residues in the CDR3. The V end lost 4 bases, the J end lost 4 bases, and 5 bases lay between the germline ends. Germline lookup yields CDR1 MNHEY and CDR2 SVGEGT. The chain's CDR3 is CASSWSYEQYF. The CDR3 bases are TGTGCCAGCAGTTGGAGTTACGAGCAGTACTTC.

The J gene is TRBJ1-1, the V gene TRBV6-1; D unresolved. Deletions cut 2 bases from V and 2 bases from J, with 6 bases between. The CDR3 is 13 amino acids. The germline V gene has CDR1 MNHNS and CDR2 SASEGT. In DNA, the CDR3 is TGTGCCAGCAGTGAACTTCTTAACACTGAAGCTTTCTTT. As protein: CASSELLNTEAFF.

CDR3 coding DNA: TGTGCCAGCAGTTCCGCGACTCATAGCACAGATACGCAGTATTTT. Its protein is CASSSATHSTDTQYF. The gene calls are TRBV6-2 or TRBV6-3 and TRBJ2-3, with D unresolved. Between the trimmed V and J ends, which lost 4 bases and 0 bases, there was a span of 11 bases. This CDR3 contains 15 residues. Germline V CDR1 and CDR2: MNHEY, SVGEGT.

This clone was detected a few times. The chain uses TRBV12-3 or TRBV12-4 and TRBJ2-1; TRBD2 agrees at 8 bases. There are 12 residues in the CDR3. V trimming: 8 bases; J trimming: 7 bases; junction bases outside the gene matches: 4. CDR3 sequence: CASERESNEQFF. The CDR3 DNA follows: TGTGCCAGCGAGCGGGAGAGTAATGAGCAGTTCTTC.

The chain joins TRBV12-3 or TRBV12-4 to TRBJ1-5; D is unresolved. Trimming pared 2 bases from V and 11 bases from J, leaving 10 bases between. This CDR3 spans 12 amino acids. The CDR3 here is CASSLMRYTQHF. The CDR3 bases are TGTGCCAGCAGTTTAATGAGGTACACCCAGCATTTT.

This clone was counted a single time. V and J are TRBV7-6 and TRBJ1-1; 8 nucleotides line up with TRBD1. Per the germline V gene, CDR1 is SGHVS and CDR2 is FNYEAQ. The ends lost 4 bases at V and 5 bases at J; junction bases unmatched: 6. This CDR3 has 14 amino acids. The CDR3: CASSSTGGKTEAFF. As DNA, the CDR3 is TGTGCCAGCAGCTCTACAGGGGGTAAGACTGAAGCTTTCTTT.

V usage is TRBV6-6 and J usage is TRBJ1-1; D is perhaps TRBD1 (6 bases). Germline V gene lookup returns CDR1 MNHNY and CDR2 SVGAGI (reference sequence). The CDR3 is 12 residues long. V dropped 5 bases and J dropped 7 bases, with 11 bases sitting between them. DNA for the CDR3: TGTGCCAGCAGTGGGGACAAGATTGAAGCTTTCTTT. As protein: CASSGDKIEAFF.

This clone was recorded once. V is TRBV11-3 and J is TRBJ1-3; no firm D call. CDR3 length: 13 residues. Trimming cost V 1 base and J 4 bases, with 5 bases left between them. Looked up from germline, CDR1 is SGHNT and CDR2 is YENEEA. CDR3 sequence (DNA): TGTGCCAGCAGCTTAGGTTCGGGAAACACCATATATTTT. The encoded protein is CASSLGSGNTIYF.

The rearrangement joins TRBV7-2 to TRBJ1-3; no firm D call. This CDR3 region has 13 residues. The germline V gene has CDR1 SGHTA and CDR2 FQGNSA. The V gene lost 6 bases and the J gene lost 4 bases, with 10 bases spanning the gap. In DNA, the CDR3 is TGTGCCAGCAGGCAAGACATAGGAAACACCATATATTTT. Protein product: CASRQDIGNTIYF.

This chain connects TRBV9 to TRBJ2-2; D may be TRBD1 (6 bases). The CDR3 runs 15 residues. Germline loops: CDR1 SGDLS, CDR2 YYNGEE. The ends were cut back, 4 bases at V and 8 bases at J, with 18 bases in the middle. CDR3 protein: CASSTQGTWGGELFF. CDR3 sequence (DNA): TGTGCCAGCAGCACCCAAGGGACATGGGGAGGGGAGCTGTTTTTT.

The chain couples TRBV28 to TRBJ1-2; 9 nucleotides match TRBD1. V lost 5 bases to trimming and J lost 5 bases; unmatched junction nucleotides: 15. Germline CDR1 is MDHEN and CDR2 is SYDVKM. The CDR3 is 17 amino acids. As DNA, the CDR3 is TGTGCCAGCAGTCCACCGGGACAGGGTTCGAAGGCTTATGGCTACACCTTC. It specifies CASSPPGQGSKAYGYTF.

The CDR3 DNA is TGTGCCAGCAGCTTAGCCCCCAGGACTGGCGGCGAGCAGTACTTC. This encodes CASSLAPRTGGEQYF. The genes are TRBV7-2 and TRBJ2-7; maybe TRBD2 (5 bases). Germline-derived CDR1 and CDR2 are SGHTA and FQGNSA. With 0 bases removed from V and 6 bases from J, the gap between germline ends came to 15 bases. This CDR3 is 15 amino acids long.

The V and J genes are TRBV28 and TRBJ2-7, with 10 bases aligning to TRBD1. Germline V CDR1 and CDR2: MDHEN, SYDVKM. Trimming removed 6 bases from V and 2 bases from J; junction bases left unmatched: 10. The CDR3 runs 16 residues. CDR3 DNA sequence: TGTGCCAGCAGCATCCTAGAGGACAGGGGGACCTACGAGCAGTACTTC. Translating it yields CASSILEDRGTYEQYF.

The rearrangement uses TRBV30 and TRBJ1-2, with D possibly matching TRBD1 (6 bases). Trimming removed 2 bases from V and 7 bases from J, with 11 bases in between. The CDR3 is made up of 12 amino acids. Germline V CDR1 and CDR2: GTSNPN, SVGIG (reference sequence). The CDR3 sequence: CAWSTGTGGYTF. The CDR3 bases are TGTGCCTGGAGTACAGGGACGGGTGGCTACACCTTC.

This chain connects TRBV27 to TRBJ1-4; D might be TRBD1 (6 bases). V was cut by 2 bases and J by 8 bases, with 15 bases left in between. Germline CDR1 is MNHEY and CDR2 is SMNVEV (reference sequence). The CDR3 sequence is 15 residues long. Here the CDR3 DNA reads TGTGCCAGCAGTTTAAAGGCGCAGGGGTGGGAAAAACTGTTTTTT. It codes for CASSLKAQGWEKLFF.

The chain is built from TRBV2 and TRBJ2-3; D unresolved. V shed 3 bases and J shed 7 bases, with 17 bases lying between them. This CDR3 contains 15 residues. The germline gives CDR1 SNHLY, CDR2 FYNNEI. The CDR3 DNA reads as TGTGCCAGCAGTGAGTCCTCCGCCGCCGCTAATACGCAGTATTTT. Amino acid sequence: CASSESSAAANTQYF. Full variable domain (outside the CDR3, taken from reference TRBV2 and TRBJ2-3): EPEVTQTPSHQVTQMGQEVILRCVPISNHLYFYWYRQILGQKVEFLVSFYNNEISEKSEIFDDQFSVERPDGSNFTLKIRSTKLEDSAMYFCASSESSAAANTQYFGPGTRLTVL.

The J gene is TRBJ1-4, the V gene TRBV29-1; D unclear. Trimming left V 5 bases short and J 8 bases short, with 9 bases between. Germline CDR1 is SQVTM and CDR2 is ANQGSEA. The CDR3 covers 11 residues. CDR3 amino acids: CSVYLSEKLFF. The CDR3 DNA reads as TGCAGCGTTTATCTCTCGGAAAAACTGTTTTTT.

The chain carries TRBV27 and TRBJ1-2, with a weak D call TRBD1 (6 bases). Per the germline V gene, CDR1 is MNHEY and CDR2 is SMNVEV (reference sequence). Between the trimmed V and J ends, which lost 4 bases and 4 bases, there was a span of 22 bases. The CDR3 has 17 amino acids. The DNA for the CDR3 is TGTGCCAGCAGTTCCTCCAACCTCTACAGGGAACGCTATGGCTACACCTTC. Translation gives CASSSSNLYRERYGYTF.

V is TRBV7-6 and J is TRBJ2-7; D may be TRBD1 (6 bases). Looked up from germline, CDR1 is SGHVS and CDR2 is FNYEAQ. The CDR3 totals 11 residues. V was cut by 5 bases and J by 7 bases, with 9 bases left in between. The CDR3 loop reads CASSLQGEQYF. The CDR3 region has the DNA TGTGCCAGCAGCCTCCAGGGGGAGCAGTACTTC.

This chain joins TRBV7-8 and TRBJ2-1, with 9 nucleotides matching TRBD1. Germline V gene data show CDR1 as SGHVS and CDR2 as FQNEAQ. J lost 2 bases, V lost 5 bases, and 1 base had no gene match. The CDR3 totals 14 residues. Written as DNA, the CDR3 is TGTGCCAGCAGCCACAGGGGGCCCTACAATGAGCAGTTCTTC. Translated: CASSHRGPYNEQFF.

This chain connects TRBV2 to TRBJ2-5; perhaps TRBD1 as D (5 bases). The germline V gene has CDR1 SNHLY and CDR2 FYNNEI. V lost 6 bases and J lost 4, with 9 bases in between. The CDR3 is 12 amino acids. CDR3 region: CASRPGSETQYF. CDR3 sequence (DNA): TGTGCCAGCAGACCAGGGTCAGAGACCCAGTACTTC.

V gene TRBV28 combines with J gene TRBJ2-7; possible D gene TRBD1, 5 bases. The V end was cut by 7 bases, the J end by 0 bases, with 16 bases between. The germline CDR1 and CDR2 sequences are MDHEN and SYDVKM. The CDR3 runs 15 residues. The CDR3 loop is CASISSGHSSYEQYF. DNA of the CDR3: TGTGCCAGCATCTCCTCAGGGCACAGCTCCTACGAGCAGTACTTC.

V gene TRBV30 combines with J gene TRBJ2-3; a possible D gene is TRBD2 (6 bases). V dropped 2 bases and J dropped 13 bases, with 13 bases sitting between them. The CDR3 is 11 residues long. Germline V gene lookup returns CDR1 GTSNPN and CDR2 SVGIG (reference sequence). In DNA, the CDR3 is TGTGCCTGGAGTCCAGGAGGGGTCAAGTATTTT. It specifies CAWSPGGVKYF. The full variable domain, its missing parts supplied by reference TRBV30 and TRBJ2-3, is SQTIHQWPATLVQPVGSPLSLECTVEGTSNPNLYWYRQAAGRGLQLLFYSVGIGQISSEVPQNLSASRPQDRQFILSSKKLLLSDSGFYLCAWSPGGVKYFGPGTRLTVL.

Only one count was recorded for this clone. The rearrangement uses TRBV28 and TRBJ1-5, with 9 bases that match TRBD1. CDR1 and CDR2 from the germline V gene are MDHEN and SYDVKM. V was clipped by 7 bases and J by 5 bases; unmatched bases: 9. The CDR3 has 15 amino acids. CDR3 amino acids: CASTLTGGPDQPQHF. CDR3 nucleotide sequence: TGTGCCAGCACCCTGACAGGGGGTCCTGATCAGCCCCAGCATTTT.